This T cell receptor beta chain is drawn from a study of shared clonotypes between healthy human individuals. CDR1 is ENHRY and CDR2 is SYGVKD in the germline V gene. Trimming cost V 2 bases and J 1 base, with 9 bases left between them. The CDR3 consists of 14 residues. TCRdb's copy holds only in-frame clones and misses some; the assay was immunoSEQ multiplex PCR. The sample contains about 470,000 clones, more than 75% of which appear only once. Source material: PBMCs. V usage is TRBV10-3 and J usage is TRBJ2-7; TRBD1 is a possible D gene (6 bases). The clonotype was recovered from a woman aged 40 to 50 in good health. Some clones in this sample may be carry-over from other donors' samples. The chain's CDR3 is CAISETGLSYEQYF. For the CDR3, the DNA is TGTGCCATCAGTGAGACAGGGTTATCCTACGAGCAGTACTTC.